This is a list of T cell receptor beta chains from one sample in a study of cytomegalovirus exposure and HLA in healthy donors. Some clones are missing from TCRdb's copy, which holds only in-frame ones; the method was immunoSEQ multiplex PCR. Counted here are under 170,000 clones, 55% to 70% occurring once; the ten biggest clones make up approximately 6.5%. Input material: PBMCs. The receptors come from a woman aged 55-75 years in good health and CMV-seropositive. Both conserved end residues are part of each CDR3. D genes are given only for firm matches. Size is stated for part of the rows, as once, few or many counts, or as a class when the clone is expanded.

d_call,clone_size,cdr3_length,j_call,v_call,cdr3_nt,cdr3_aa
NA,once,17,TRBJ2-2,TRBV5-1,TGCGCCAGCAGCTTACTAACCGGGACTGCGGGGACCGGGGAGCTGTTTTTT,CASSLLTGTAGTGELFF
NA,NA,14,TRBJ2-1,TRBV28,TGTGCCAGCAGTTCCACAGGGATGGGGAATGAGCAGTTCTTC,CASSSTGMGNEQFF
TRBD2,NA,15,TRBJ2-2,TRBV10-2,TGCGCCAGCAGTGATCTAGCGGGAGGTACCGGGGAGCTGTTTTTT,CASSDLAGGTGELFF
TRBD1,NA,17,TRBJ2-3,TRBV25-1,TGTGCCAGCAGTCCTCCGGCAGGGGGTCCTAGCACAGATACGCAGTATTTT,CASSPPAGGPSTDTQYF
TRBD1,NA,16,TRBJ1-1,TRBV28,TGTGCCAGCAGTACGATAACGGACAGGGGGGGGTCTGAAGCTTTCTTT,CASSTITDRGGSEAFF
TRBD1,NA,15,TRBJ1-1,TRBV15,TGTGCCACCAGCGATGGACAGGGGAGGGGCACTGAAGCTTTCTTT,CATSDGQGRGTEAFF
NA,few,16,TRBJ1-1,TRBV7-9,TGTGCCAGCAGCGATCCGACAGGCCCGAAGGACACTGAAGCTTTCTTT,CASSDPTGPKDTEAFF
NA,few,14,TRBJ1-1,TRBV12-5,TGTGCTAGTGGCCCGGAGGGAGGGATCACTGAAGCTTTCTTT,CASGPEGGITEAFF
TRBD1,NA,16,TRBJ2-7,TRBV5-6,TGTGCCAGCAGCTTCGTTACAGGGGTCGGTACCTACGAGCAGTACTTC,CASSFVTGVGTYEQYF
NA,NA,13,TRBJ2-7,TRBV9,TGTGCCAGCAGCGTAGGACAGACCGGCGAGCAGTACTTC,CASSVGQTGEQYF
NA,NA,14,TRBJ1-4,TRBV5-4,TGTGCCAGCAGCTTGGGGCGGTCTAATGAAAAACTGTTTTTT,CASSLGRSNEKLFF
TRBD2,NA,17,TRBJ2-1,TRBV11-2,TGTGCCAGCAGCTCTACGGAGGGACTAGCGGGGGACAATGAGCAGTTCTTC,CASSSTEGLAGDNEQFF
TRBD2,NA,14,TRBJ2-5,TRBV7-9,TGTGCCAGCAGCCCAGGACTAGCGCTGGAGACCCAGTACTTC,CASSPGLALETQYF
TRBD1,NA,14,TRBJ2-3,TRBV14,TGTGCCAGCAGCCAACAGGGGGTGACAGATACGCAGTATTTT,CASSQQGVTDTQYF
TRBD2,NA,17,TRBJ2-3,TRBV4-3,TGCGCCAGCAGCCAAGAGCCTAGCGGGAGGTTCACAGATACGCAGTATTTT,CASSQEPSGRFTDTQYF
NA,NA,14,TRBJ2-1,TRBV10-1,TGCGCCAGCAGTGAGGGCCGGAGGAGGGATGAGCAGTTCTTC,CASSEGRRRDEQFF
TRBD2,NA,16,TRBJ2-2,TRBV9,TGTGCCAGCAGCGTTGGACTAGCGGGATCCAACGGGGAGCTGTTTTTT,CASSVGLAGSNGELFF
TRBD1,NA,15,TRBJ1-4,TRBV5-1,TGCGCCAGCAGCTTGGCCGGGACAGTGGGTGAAAAACTGTTTTTT,CASSLAGTVGEKLFF
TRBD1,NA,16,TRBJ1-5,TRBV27,TGTGCCAGCAGTTCCTTGGGGACAGGGGGCTATCAGCCCCAGCATTTT,CASSSLGTGGYQPQHF
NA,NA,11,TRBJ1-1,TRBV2,TGTGCCAGCTCCTCGTACACTGAAGCTTTCTTT,CASSSYTEAFF
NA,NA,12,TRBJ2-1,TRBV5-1,TGCGCCAGCAGCTTGGTGGGGGGTGAGCAGTTCTTC,CASSLVGGEQFF
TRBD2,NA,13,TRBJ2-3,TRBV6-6,TGTGCCATCGGGAGGGGGGGCACAGATACGCAGTATTTT,CAIGRGGTDTQYF
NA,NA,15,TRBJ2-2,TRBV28,TGTGCCAGCAGTCCCCCCGGAGGCGACACCGGGGAGCTGTTTTTT,CASSPPGGDTGELFF
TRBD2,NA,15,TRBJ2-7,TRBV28,TGTGCCAGCAGTCGCCTTAGCGGGGTAACCTACGAGCAGTACTTC,CASSRLSGVTYEQYF
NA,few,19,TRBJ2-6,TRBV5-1,TGCGCCAGCAGCTTGGATGGCCTAGCTCAGTTCTCTGGGGCCAACGTCCTGACTTTC,CASSLDGLAQFSGANVLTF
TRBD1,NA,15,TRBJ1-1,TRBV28,TGTGCCAGTGGATTAGGGACAGGGGGCAACACTGAAGCTTTCTTT,CASGLGTGGNTEAFF
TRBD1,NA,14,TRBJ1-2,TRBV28,TGTGCCAGCAGTCCACAGGGGCGGGACTATGGCTACACCTTC,CASSPQGRDYGYTF
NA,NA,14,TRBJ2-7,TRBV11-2,TGTGCCAGCAGCCTTTCGTTAGCCTCCTACGAGCAGTACTTC,CASSLSLASYEQYF
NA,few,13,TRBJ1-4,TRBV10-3,TGTGCCATCAAGCGGATTTCGGGTGAAAAACTGTTTTTT,CAIKRISGEKLFF
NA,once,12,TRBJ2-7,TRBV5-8,TGTGCCAGCAGCGGGGCGGTCTACGAGCAGTACTTC,CASSGAVYEQYF
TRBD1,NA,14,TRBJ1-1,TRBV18,TGTGCCAGCTCACCAGGGACAGGGAACACTGAAGCTTTCTTT,CASSPGTGNTEAFF
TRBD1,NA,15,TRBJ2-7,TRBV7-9,TGTGCCAGCAGCCCCCTGGACAGGGGAGAATCCGAGCAGTACTTC,CASSPLDRGESEQYF
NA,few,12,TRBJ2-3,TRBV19,TGTGCCAGTAGTAGGGGAGTGGACGCGCAGTATTTT,CASSRGVDAQYF
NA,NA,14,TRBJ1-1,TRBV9,TGTGCCAGCAGCCCCGGGGGGTTAAACACTGAAGCTTTCTTT,CASSPGGLNTEAFF
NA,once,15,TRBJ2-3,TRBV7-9,TGTGCCAGCAGCTCTCTAGAGACCAGTGCAGATACGCAGTATTTT,CASSSLETSADTQYF
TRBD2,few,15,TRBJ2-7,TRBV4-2,TGTGCCAGCAGCCAAGACCCTAGCGGGAGTGGCGAGCAGTACTTC,CASSQDPSGSGEQYF
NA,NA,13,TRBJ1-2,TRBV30,TGTGCCTGGAGTGTAAGTGCTAGCTATGGCTACACCTTC,CAWSVSASYGYTF
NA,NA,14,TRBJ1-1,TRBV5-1,TGCGCCAGCAGCTTGGCCAGTCAGTACACTGAAGCTTTCTTT,CASSLASQYTEAFF
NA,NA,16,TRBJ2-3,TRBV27,TGTGCCAGCAGTTTAACTCCGGGCAGCCGGGGAGATACGCAGTATTTT,CASSLTPGSRGDTQYF
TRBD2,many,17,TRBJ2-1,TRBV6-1,TGTGCCAGCAGTGAACCCGATGCTAGCGGGAACTACAATGAGCAGTTCTTC,CASSEPDASGNYNEQFF
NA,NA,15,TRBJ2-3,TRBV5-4,TGTGCCAGCAGCTTTAGCCAGCGGCTCACAGATACGCAGTATTTT,CASSFSQRLTDTQYF
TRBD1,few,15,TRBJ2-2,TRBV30,TGTGCCTGGATCAGGACAGGCGTAAACACCGGGGAGCTGTTTTTT,CAWIRTGVNTGELFF
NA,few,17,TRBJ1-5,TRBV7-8,TGTGCCAGCAGCCTTGATAGTTACGTGGTCCGCAATCAGCCCCAGCATTTT,CASSLDSYVVRNQPQHF
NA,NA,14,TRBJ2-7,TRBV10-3,TGTGCCATCAGTGATGGGATAGCGGTATACGAGCAGTACTTC,CAISDGIAVYEQYF
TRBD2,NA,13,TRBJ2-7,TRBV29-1,TGCAGCGTTGTTGTCTCGGGGGGCTACGAGCAGTACTTC,CSVVVSGGYEQYF
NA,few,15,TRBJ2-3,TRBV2,TGTGCCAGCAGTGAAGCGGGAGACCTCACAGATACGCAGTATTTT,CASSEAGDLTDTQYF
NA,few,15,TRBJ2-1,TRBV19,TGTGCCAGTAGTATAGATCGGAGCTCCTACAATGAGCAGTTCTTC,CASSIDRSSYNEQFF
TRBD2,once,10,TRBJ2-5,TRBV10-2,TGCGCCAGCGGGGGAGGGGAGCAGTACTTC,CASGGGEQYF
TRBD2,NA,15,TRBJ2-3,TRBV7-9,TGTGCCAGCAGCTTAGTCTCTAGCGGGCACGATACGCAGTATTTT,CASSLVSSGHDTQYF
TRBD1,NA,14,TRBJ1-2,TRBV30,TGTGCCTGGAACCTGGGACAGGGGGTGGGTGGCTACACCTTC,CAWNLGQGVGGYTF
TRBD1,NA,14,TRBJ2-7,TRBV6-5,TGTGCCAGCAGTATCGACAGGGGGAATTACGAGCAGTACTTC,CASSIDRGNYEQYF
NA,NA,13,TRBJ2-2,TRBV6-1,TGTGCCAGCAGGGACAGAAGCACCGGGGAGCTGTTTTTT,CASRDRSTGELFF
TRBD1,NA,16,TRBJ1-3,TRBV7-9,TGTGCCAGCAGCTTCGGGACAGGGATCGATGGAAACACCATATATTTT,CASSFGTGIDGNTIYF
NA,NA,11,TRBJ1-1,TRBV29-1,TGCAGCGTTGGGGCCGCCGAACGGGCTTTCTTT,CSVGAAERAFF
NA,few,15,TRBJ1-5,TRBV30,TGTGCCTGGAGTTCCGGGAACTCGCCCAATCAGCCCCAGCATTTT,CAWSSGNSPNQPQHF
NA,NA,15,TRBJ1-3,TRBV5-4,TGTGCCAGCAGCTTGTCCCCCAGCTCTGGAAACACCATATATTTT,CASSLSPSSGNTIYF
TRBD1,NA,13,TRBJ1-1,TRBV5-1,TGCGCCAGCAGCCATGACAGGGGGCTTGAAGCTTTCTTT,CASSHDRGLEAFF
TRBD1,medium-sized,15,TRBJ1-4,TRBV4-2,TGTGCCAGCCATACCGGACAGGGGCGGAATGAAAAACTGTTTTTT,CASHTGQGRNEKLFF
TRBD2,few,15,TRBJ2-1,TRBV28,TGTGCCAGCAGTCGACTAGCCCACTCCTACAATGAGCAGTTCTTC,CASSRLAHSYNEQFF
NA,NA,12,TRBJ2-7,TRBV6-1,TGTGCCAGCAGTGAACAGGGCTACGAGCAGTACTTC,CASSEQGYEQYF